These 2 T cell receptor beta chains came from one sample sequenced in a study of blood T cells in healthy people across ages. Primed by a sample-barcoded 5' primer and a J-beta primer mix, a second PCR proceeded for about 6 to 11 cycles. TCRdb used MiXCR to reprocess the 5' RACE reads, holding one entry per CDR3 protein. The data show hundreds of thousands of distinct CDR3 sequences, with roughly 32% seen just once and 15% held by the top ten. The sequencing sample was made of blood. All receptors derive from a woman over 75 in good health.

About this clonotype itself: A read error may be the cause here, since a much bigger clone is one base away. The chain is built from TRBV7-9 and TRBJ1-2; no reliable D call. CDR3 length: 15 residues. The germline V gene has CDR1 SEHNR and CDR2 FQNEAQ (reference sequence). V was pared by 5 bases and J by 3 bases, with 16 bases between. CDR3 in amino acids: CASSPGRGAHYGYTF. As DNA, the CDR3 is TGTGCCAGCAGCCCCGGTCGGGGAGCCCACTATGGCTACACCTTC.

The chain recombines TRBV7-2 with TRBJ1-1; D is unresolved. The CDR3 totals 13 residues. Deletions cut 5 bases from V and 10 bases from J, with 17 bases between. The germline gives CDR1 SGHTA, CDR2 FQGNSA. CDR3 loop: CASSPLFTSGAFF. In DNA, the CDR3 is TGTGCCAGCAGCCCCCTTTTTACCTCCGGAGCTTTCTTT.